The text below deals with one T cell receptor (beta chain). V trimming: 0 bases; J trimming: 2 bases; junction bases outside the gene matches: 7. In germline, CDR1 is LGHNA, CDR2 YNFKEQ. The CDR3 is 16 residues long. This specimen belongs to a study of radiation and T cells in renal cell carcinoma. Noted time point: baseline pretreatment blood. Regarding treatment: 15 Gy SBRT to primary tumor, nephrectomy 4 weeks later. Libraries were prepared by immunoSEQ multiplex PCR; TCRdb keeps only in-frame clonotypes and omits some of them. The sample lists roughly 100,000 clones, 75% to 90% occurring once. This TCR derives from a man aged 45-65 years with renal cell carcinoma. The sample here was blood, taken from a patient whose treatment included radiotherapy and nephrectomy. The V gene is TRBV4-2, the J gene TRBJ2-7; 7 nucleotides match TRBD1. The DNA for the CDR3 is TGTGCCAGCAGCCAAGAGGACAGGAGAGTAACCTACGAGCAGTACTTC. Protein sequence: CASSQEDRRVTYEQYF.